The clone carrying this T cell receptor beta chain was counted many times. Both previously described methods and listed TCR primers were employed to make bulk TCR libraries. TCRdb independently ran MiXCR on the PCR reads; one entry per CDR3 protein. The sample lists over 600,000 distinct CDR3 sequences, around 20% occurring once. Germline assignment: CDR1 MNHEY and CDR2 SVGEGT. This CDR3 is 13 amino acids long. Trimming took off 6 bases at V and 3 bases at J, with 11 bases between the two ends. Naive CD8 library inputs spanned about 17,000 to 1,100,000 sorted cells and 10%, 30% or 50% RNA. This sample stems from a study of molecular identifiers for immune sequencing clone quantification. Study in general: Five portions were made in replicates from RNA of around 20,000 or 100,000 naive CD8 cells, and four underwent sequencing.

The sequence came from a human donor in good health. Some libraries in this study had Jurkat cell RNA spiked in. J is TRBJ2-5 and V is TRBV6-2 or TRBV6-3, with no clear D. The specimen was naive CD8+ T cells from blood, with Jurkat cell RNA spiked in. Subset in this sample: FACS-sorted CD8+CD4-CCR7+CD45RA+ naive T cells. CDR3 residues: CASRNQREETQYF. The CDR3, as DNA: TGTGCCAGCAGGAACCAACGCGAAGAGACCCAGTACTTC.